The present entry profiles one T cell receptor (beta chain) with its context. As handled by the study authors: Estimation of nucleated cell counts was performed using reference gene primer amplification. Produced via immunoSEQ multiplex PCR; TCRdb's table is partial and in-frame only. V and J calls and clone size are those listed in that table; D and trimming were worked out from the DNA. The table records roughly 35,000 clones, approximately 87% of them present only once. This record comes from a study of blood T cell repertoires in COVID-19. Overall study context: The study drew acute and convalescent COVID-19 samples from the United States, Italy and Spain. PBMCs, B-cell-depleted T cells, or T cells provided the cDNA or gDNA that made up the material.

This CDR3 region has 14 residues. The germline V gene encodes CDR1 MGHRA and CDR2 YSYEKL. Trimming took off 1 base at V and 7 bases at J, with 10 bases between the two ends. The chain is built from TRBV4-1 and TRBJ2-2, with D unresolved. Sequencing was carried out using peripheral blood. This receptor was taken from a human donor in a cohort sampled during active COVID-19. As DNA, the CDR3 is TGCGCCAGCAGCCAAGTGGGCCTCGGCGGGGAGCTGTTTTTT. Its translation: CASSQVGLGGELFF.